The 7 T cell receptor beta chains presented below share a single source sample, sequenced in a study of human T cells and chemical hapten exposure. TCRdb re-called the RACE reads with MiXCR, one entry per CDR3 protein. This sample has more than 60,000 distinct CDR3 sequences, with 10% to 13% found just once. Time point specified: patch test 2, 6 weeks after DPC sensitization. Regarding treatment: therapeutic diphenylcyclopropenone sensitization with weekly scalp DPC. The sequences come from whole blood, collected in connection with sensitization to the hapten diphenylcyclopropenone (DPC). The origin of the receptors is a woman aged 45-65 years with alopecia areata. Some clones in this sample may be carry-over from other donors' samples.

At least ten counts were recorded for this clonotype. This rearrangement joins TRBV7-8 to TRBJ1-2; TRBD1 agrees at 8 bases. V trimming: 5 bases; J trimming: 3 bases; junction bases outside the gene matches: 8. This CDR3 contains 15 residues. CDR1 and CDR2 (germline): SGHVS, FQNEAQ. The chain's CDR3 is CASSPTTGVDYGYTF. The CDR3 DNA follows: TGTGCCAGCAGCCCAACGACAGGGGTCGACTATGGCTACACCTTC.

This sequence joins TRBV4-2 and TRBJ2-3; 7 nucleotides align to TRBD2. Trimming at V came to 0 bases and at J to 9 bases, leaving 6 bases not matched to a gene. This CDR3 is built from 14 residues. The V gene's germline CDR1 is LGHNA and CDR2 YNFKEQ. The CDR3 spells CASSQDGLVGTQYF. CDR3 coding DNA: TGTGCCAGCAGCCAAGACGGACTAGTCGGGACGCAGTATTTT.

This clonotype was seen repeatedly, ten times or more. The V gene is TRBV7-8, the J gene TRBJ1-4; D might be TRBD1 (5 bases). The CDR3 contains 16 residues. V shed 5 bases and J shed 7 bases, with 20 bases lying between them. Germline V gene lookup returns CDR1 SGHVS and CDR2 FQNEAQ. CDR3 bases: TGTGCCAGCAGCGCCACCCGGGACCCAGGACGTGAAAAACTGTTTTTT. This translates into CASSATRDPGREKLFF.

This chain links TRBV20-1 with TRBJ1-1; D call uncertain. V was cut by 1 base and J by 5 bases, with 14 bases left in between. Germline V CDR1 and CDR2: DFQATT, SNEGSKA (reference sequence). The CDR3 extends over 14 amino acids. CDR3: CSARAVFVSTEAFF. CDR3 coding DNA: TGCAGTGCTAGAGCAGTTTTTGTGAGTACTGAAGCTTTCTTT.

This clonotype was found many times. The chain combines TRBV5-6 with TRBJ1-2; D is undetermined. CDR3 size: 12 residues. The V end was cut by 2 bases, the J end by 2 bases, with 4 bases between. Germline-derived CDR1 and CDR2 are SGHDT and YYEEEE. The CDR3 DNA sequence: TGTGCCAGCAGCTTCTCGAACTATGGCTACACCTTC. Protein product: CASSFSNYGYTF.

This clonotype was seen repeatedly, ten times or more. This rearrangement joins TRBV10-3 to TRBJ2-5; the match to TRBD1 covers 8 bases. This CDR3 region has 13 residues. The V gene end was trimmed by 8 bases and the J gene end by 6 bases; junction bases not matched to a gene: 8. The germline gives CDR1 ENHRY, CDR2 SYGVKD. The chain's CDR3 is CAIGEQGAKTQYF. The CDR3 bases are TGTGCCATCGGGGAGCAGGGGGCAAAGACCCAGTACTTC.

The chain carries TRBV7-2 and TRBJ2-3, with D uncertain. The CDR3 is made up of 13 amino acids. Per the germline V gene, CDR1 is SGHTA and CDR2 is FQGNSA. The germline V and J ends were trimmed by 5 bases and 1 base, with 7 bases remaining between them. This chain's CDR3 is CASSASGTDTQYF. Written as DNA, the CDR3 is TGTGCCAGCAGCGCCTCAGGCACAGATACGCAGTATTTT.